This paragraph reports one TCR beta chain. As yet, its antigen is unknown. V lost 6 bases to trimming and J lost 10 bases; unmatched junction nucleotides: 11. The CDR3 has 14 residues. Germline CDR1 reads SGHAT; CDR2 reads FQDESV (reference sequence). The sample belongs to a study of PD-1 blockade in classical Hodgkin lymphoma. The assay was immunoSEQ multiplex PCR, and TCRdb's table has in-frame clones only and misses some. The profile shows 45,000 to 60,000 clones, under 95% of them singletons. Study-wide points: Before treatment, TCR diversity in newly diagnosed patients was reportedly lower than in healthy donors. Repertoire differences lack defined causes, possibly disease activity or prior therapy.

This sample's time point: newly diagnosed, previously untreated cHL patient sample. Newly diagnosed classical Hodgkin lymphoma PBMCs, still untreated, provided the comparison samples. Sequencing was performed on peripheral blood mononuclear cells (PBMCs). The rearrangement joins TRBV11-1 to TRBJ2-1, with 8 bases that match TRBD2. The TCR comes from a human donor with classical Hodgkin lymphoma. CDR3 region: CASRIFSGSFEQFF. Here the CDR3 DNA reads TGTGCCAGCAGAATCTTCAGCGGGAGTTTCGAGCAGTTCTTC.